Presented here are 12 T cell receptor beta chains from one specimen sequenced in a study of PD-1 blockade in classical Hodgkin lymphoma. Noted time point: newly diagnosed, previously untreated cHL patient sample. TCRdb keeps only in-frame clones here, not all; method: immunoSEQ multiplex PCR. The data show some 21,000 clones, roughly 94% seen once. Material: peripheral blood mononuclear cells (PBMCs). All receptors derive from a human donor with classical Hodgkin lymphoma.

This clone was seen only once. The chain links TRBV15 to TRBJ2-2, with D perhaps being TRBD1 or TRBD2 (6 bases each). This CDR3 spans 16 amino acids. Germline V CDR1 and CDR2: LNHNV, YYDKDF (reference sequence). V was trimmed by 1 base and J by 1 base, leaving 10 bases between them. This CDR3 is CATSRARGENTGELFF. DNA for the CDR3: TGTGCCACCAGCAGAGCTAGGGGGGAGAACACCGGGGAGCTGTTTTTT.

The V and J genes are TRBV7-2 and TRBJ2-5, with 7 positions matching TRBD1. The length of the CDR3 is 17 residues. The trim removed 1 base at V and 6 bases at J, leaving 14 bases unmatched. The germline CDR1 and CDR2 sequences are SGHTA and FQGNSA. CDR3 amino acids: CASSLGGWGQIVQTQYF. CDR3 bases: TGTGCCAGCAGCTTAGGAGGGTGGGGACAGATCGTCCAGACCCAGTACTTC. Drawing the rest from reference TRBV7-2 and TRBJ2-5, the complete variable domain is GAGVSQSPSNKVTEKGKDVELRCDPISGHTALYWYRQSLGQGLEFLIYFQGNSAPDKSGLPSDRFSAERTGGSVSTLTIQRTQQEDSAVYLCASSLGGWGQIVQTQYFGPGTRLLVL.

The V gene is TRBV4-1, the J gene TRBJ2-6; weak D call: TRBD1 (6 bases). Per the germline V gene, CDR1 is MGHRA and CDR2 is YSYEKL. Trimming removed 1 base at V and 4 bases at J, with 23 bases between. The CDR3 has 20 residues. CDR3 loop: CASSQVLPGDGKSGANVLTF. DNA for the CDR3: TGCGCCAGCAGCCAAGTTCTGCCAGGGGATGGGAAGTCCGGGGCCAACGTCCTGACTTTC.

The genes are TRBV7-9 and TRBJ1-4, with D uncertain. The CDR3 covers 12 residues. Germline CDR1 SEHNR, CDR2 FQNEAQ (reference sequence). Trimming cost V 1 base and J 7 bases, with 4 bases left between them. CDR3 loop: CASSLVVEKLFF. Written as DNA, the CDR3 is TGTGCCAGCAGCTTAGTAGTTGAAAAACTGTTTTTT. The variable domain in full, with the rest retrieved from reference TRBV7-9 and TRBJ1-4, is DTGVSQNPRHKITKRGQNVTFRCDPISEHNRLYWYRQTLGQGPEFLTYFQNEAQLEKSRLLSDRFSAERPKGSFSTLEIQRTEQGDSAMYLCASSLVVEKLFFGSGTQLSVL.

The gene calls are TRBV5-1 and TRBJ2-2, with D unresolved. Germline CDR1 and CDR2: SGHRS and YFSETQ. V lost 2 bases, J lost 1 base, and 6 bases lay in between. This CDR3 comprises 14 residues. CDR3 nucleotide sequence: TGCGCCAGCAGCTTAGGTCAGAACACCGGGGAGCTGTTTTTT. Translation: CASSLGQNTGELFF.

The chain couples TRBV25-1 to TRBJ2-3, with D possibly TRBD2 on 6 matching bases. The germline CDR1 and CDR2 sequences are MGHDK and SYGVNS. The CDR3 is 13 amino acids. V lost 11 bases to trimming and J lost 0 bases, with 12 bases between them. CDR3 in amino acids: CAARGYSTDTQYF. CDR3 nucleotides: TGTGCCGCCCGGGGGTATAGCACAGATACGCAGTATTTT.

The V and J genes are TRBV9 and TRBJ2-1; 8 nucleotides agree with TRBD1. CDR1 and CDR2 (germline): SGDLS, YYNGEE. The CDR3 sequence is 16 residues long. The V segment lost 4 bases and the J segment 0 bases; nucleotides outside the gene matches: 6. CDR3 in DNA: TGTGCCAGCAGCCAACGGACAGGGAGCTCCTACAATGAGCAGTTCTTC. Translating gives CASSQRTGSSYNEQFF.

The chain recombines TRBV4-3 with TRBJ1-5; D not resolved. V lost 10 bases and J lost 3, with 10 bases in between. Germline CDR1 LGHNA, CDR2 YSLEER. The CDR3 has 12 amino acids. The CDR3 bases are TGCGCCACCGGGTTTAACAATCAGCCCCAGCATTTT. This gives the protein CATGFNNQPQHF.

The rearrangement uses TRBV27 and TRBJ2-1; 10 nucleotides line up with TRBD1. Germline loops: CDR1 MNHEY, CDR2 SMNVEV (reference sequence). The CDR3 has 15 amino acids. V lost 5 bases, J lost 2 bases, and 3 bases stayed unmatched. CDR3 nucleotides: TGTGCCAGCAGTCTCGGGACAGGGGCCTACAATGAGCAGTTCTTC. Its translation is CASSLGTGAYNEQFF.

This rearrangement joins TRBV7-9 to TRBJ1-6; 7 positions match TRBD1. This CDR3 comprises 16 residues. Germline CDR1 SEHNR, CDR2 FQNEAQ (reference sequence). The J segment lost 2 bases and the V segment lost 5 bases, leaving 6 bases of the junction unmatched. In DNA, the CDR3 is TGTGCCAGCAGCGCTGGGACAGCCGCCTATAATTCACCCCTCCACTTT. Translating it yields CASSAGTAAYNSPLHF.

CDR3 sequence reads: CASSFRGRGYTF. The CDR3, as DNA: TGTGCCAGCAGCTTTAGGGGTCGGGGCTACACCTTC. The rearrangement joins TRBV11-2 to TRBJ1-2; D may be TRBD1 (5 bases). The CDR3 length is 12 residues. Looked up from germline, CDR1 is SGHAT and CDR2 is FQNNGV. V was clipped by 3 bases and J by 8 bases, with 10 bases between them.

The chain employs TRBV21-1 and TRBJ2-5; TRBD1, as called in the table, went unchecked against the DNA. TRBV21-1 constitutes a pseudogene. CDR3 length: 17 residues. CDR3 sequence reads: CASSTPQLTGHQETQYF. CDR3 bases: TGTGCCAGCAGCACCCCTCAGTTGACAGGGCACCAAGAGACCCAGTACTTC.